What follows describes a single T cell receptor beta chain. The CD4+ fraction was divided into a CD45RA+ naive subset and a CD45RA-negative memory subset. Splitting of each subset's genomic DNA was done evenly across several immunoSEQ plates. Assay: immunoSEQ multiplex PCR; the TCRdb copy retains only in-frame clones and omits some. Here the sample spans over a million clones, around 82% being singletons. Germline V lookup: CDR1 MDHEN, CDR2 SYDVKM. The CDR3 spans 14 residues. Trimming stripped 6 bases from V and 4 bases from J, with 12 bases between. The data belong to a study of shared clonotypes between healthy human individuals.

The rearrangement joins TRBV28 to TRBJ1-4; a weak D match, TRBD1 (6 bases). The TCR was taken from a man aged 18 to 29 in good health. Some clones in this sample may be carry-over from other donors' samples. The sequenced material came from memory CD4+ T cells from PBMCs. Sample subset: CD45RA-negative fraction. CDR3 DNA sequence: TGTGCCAGCAGAACCGGACAGTATAATGAAAAACTGTTTTTT. Its protein is CASRTGQYNEKLFF.